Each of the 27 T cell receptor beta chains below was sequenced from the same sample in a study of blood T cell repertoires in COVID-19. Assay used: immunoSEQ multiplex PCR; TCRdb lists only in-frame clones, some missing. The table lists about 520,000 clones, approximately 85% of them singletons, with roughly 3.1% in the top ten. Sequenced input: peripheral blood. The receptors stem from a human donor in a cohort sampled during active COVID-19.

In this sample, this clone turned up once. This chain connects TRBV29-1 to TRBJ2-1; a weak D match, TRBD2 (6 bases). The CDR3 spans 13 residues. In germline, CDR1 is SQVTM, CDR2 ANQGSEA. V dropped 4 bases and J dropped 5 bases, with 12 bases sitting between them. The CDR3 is CSVAGELDNEQFF. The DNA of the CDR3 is TGCAGCGTTGCGGGAGAGCTTGACAATGAGCAGTTCTTC.

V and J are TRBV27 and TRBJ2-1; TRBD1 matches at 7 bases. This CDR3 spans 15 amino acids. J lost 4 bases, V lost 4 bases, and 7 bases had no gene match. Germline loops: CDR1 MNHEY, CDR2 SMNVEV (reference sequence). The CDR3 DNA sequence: TGTGCCAGCAGTTCCCCGGACAGGATATACAATGAGCAGTTCTTC. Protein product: CASSSPDRIYNEQFF.

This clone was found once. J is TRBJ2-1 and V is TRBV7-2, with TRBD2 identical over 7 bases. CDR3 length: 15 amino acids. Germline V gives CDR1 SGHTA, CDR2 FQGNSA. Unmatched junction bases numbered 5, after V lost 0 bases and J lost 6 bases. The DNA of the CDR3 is TGTGCCAGCAGCTTAGCGGGAGGGCGCCGCAATGAGCAGTTCTTC. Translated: CASSLAGGRRNEQFF.

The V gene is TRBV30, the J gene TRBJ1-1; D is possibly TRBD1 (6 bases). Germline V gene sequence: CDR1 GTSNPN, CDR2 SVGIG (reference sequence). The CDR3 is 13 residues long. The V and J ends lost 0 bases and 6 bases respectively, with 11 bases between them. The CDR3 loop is CAWSVRGGSEAFF. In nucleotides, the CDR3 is TGTGCCTGGAGTGTACGTGGGGGCTCTGAAGCTTTCTTT.

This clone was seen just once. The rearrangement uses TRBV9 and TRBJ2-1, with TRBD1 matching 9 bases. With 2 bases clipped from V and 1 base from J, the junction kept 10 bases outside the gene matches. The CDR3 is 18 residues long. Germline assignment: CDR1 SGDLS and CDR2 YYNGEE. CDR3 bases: TGTGCCAGCAGCGTTTTCCCCGGGACAGGGTCGTCCTACAATGAGCAGTTCTTC. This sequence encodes CASSVFPGTGSSYNEQFF.

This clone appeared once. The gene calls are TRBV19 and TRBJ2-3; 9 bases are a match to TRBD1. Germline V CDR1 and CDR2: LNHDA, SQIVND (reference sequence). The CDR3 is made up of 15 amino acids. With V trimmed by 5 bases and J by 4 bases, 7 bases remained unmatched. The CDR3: CASSHRGREADTQYF. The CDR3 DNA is TGTGCCAGTAGTCACAGGGGGCGTGAGGCAGATACGCAGTATTTT.

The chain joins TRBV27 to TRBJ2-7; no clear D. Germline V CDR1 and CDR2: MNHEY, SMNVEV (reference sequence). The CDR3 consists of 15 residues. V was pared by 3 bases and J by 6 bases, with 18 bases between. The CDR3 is CASSFDTTSVGEQYF. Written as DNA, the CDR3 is TGTGCCAGCAGTTTCGATACAACCAGCGTGGGCGAGCAGTACTTC.

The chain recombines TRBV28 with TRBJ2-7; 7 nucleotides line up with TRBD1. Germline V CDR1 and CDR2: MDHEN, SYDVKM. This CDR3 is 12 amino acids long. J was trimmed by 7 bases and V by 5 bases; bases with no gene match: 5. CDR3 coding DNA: TGTGCCAGCAGTGAGTGGACAGGTGAGCAGTACTTC. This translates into CASSEWTGEQYF. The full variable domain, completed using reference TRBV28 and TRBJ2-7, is DVKVTQSSRYLVKRTGEKVFLECVQDMDHENMFWYRQDPGLGLRLIYFSYDVKMKEKGDIPEGYSVSREKKERFSLILESASTNQTSMYLCASSEWTGEQYFGPGTRLTVT.

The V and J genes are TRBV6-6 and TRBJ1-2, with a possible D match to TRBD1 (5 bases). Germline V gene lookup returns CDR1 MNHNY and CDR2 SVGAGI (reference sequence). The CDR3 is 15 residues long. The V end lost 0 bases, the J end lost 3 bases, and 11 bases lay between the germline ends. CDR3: CASSYSGGDYYGYTF. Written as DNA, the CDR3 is TGTGCCAGCAGTTACTCTGGGGGGGATTACTATGGCTACACCTTC.

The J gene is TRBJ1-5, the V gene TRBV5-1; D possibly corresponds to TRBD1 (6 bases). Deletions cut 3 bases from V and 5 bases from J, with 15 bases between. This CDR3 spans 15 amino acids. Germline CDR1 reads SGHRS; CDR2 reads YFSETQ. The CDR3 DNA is TGCGCCAGCAGCTACGACGGTGGGGGCTATCAGCCCCAGCATTTT. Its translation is CASSYDGGGYQPQHF.

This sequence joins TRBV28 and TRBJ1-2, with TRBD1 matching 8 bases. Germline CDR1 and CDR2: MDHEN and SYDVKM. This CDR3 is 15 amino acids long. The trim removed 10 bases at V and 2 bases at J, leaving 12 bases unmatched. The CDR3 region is CATQGGRGQNYGYTF. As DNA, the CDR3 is TGTGCCACCCAGGGCGGCAGGGGGCAAAACTATGGCTACACCTTC.

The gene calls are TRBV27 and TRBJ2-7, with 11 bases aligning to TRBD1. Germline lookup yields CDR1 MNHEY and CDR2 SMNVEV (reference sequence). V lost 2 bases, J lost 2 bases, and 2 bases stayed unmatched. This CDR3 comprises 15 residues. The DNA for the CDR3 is TGTGCCAGCAGTTTAAAGGGACAGGGGGCCTACGAGCAGTACTTC. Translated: CASSLKGQGAYEQYF.

CDR3 in amino acids: CASSLTGQVYNEQFF. CDR3 nucleotide sequence: TGTGCCAGCAGCTTAACCGGACAGGTTTACAATGAGCAGTTCTTC. The chain joins TRBV7-3 to TRBJ2-1; 7 bases are a match to TRBD1. CDR1 SGHTA and CDR2 FQGTGA come from the germline V gene. V was clipped by 0 bases and J by 4 bases; unmatched bases: 3. The CDR3 sequence is 15 residues long.

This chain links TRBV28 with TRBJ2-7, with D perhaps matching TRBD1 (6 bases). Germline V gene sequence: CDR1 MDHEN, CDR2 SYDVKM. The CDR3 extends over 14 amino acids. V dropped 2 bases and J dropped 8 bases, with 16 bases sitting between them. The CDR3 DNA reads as TGTGCCAGCAGTTTAACCGCAGGGGCCGGCCAGCAGTACTTC. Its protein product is CASSLTAGAGQQYF. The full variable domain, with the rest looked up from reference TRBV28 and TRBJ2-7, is DVKVTQSSRYLVKRTGEKVFLECVQDMDHENMFWYRQDPGLGLRLIYFSYDVKMKEKGDIPEGYSVSREKKERFSLILESASTNQTSMYLCASSLTAGAGQQYFGPGTRLTVT.

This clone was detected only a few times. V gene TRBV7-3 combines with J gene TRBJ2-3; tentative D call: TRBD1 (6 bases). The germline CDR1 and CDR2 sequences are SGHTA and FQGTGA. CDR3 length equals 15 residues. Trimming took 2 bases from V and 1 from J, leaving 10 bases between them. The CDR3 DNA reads TGTGCCAGCAGCTTATTGACAGGCCGCACAGATACGCAGTATTTT. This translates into CASSLLTGRTDTQYF.

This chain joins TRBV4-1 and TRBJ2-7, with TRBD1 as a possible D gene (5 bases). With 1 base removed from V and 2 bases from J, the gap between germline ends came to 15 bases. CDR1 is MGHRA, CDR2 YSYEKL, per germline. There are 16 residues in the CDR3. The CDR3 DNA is TGCGCCAGCAGCCAAGGTCCAGGGAAAAGGGCCTACGAGCAGTACTTC. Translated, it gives CASSQGPGKRAYEQYF.

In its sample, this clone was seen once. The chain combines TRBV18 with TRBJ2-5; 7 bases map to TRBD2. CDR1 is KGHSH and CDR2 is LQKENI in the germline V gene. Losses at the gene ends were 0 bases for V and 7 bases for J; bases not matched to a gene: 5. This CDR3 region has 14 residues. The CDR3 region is CASSPPTGRVTQYF. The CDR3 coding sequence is TGTGCCAGCTCACCACCGACGGGGAGGGTGACCCAGTACTTC.

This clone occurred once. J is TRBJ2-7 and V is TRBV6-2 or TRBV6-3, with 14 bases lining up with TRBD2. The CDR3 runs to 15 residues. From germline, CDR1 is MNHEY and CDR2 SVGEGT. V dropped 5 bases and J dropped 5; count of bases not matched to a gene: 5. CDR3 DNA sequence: TGTGCCAGCAGTACTCGGACTAGCGGGAGGCACGAGCAGTACTTC. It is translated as CASSTRTSGRHEQYF.

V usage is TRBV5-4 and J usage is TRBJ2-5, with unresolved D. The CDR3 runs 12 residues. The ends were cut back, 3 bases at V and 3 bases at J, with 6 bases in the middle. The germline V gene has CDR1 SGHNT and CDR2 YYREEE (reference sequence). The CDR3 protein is CASSSAEETQYF. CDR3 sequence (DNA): TGTGCCAGCAGCTCGGCGGAAGAGACCCAGTACTTC.

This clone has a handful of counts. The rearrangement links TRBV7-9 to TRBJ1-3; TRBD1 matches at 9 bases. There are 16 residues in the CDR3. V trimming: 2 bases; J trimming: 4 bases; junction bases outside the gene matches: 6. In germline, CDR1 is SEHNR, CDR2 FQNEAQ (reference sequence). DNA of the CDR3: TGTGCCAGCAGCTTAAAAGGGACAGGGAGGGGAAACACCATATATTTT. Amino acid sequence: CASSLKGTGRGNTIYF. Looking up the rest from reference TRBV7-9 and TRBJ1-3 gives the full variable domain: DTGVSQNPRHKITKRGQNVTFRCDPISEHNRLYWYRQTLGQGPEFLTYFQNEAQLEKSRLLSDRFSAERPKGSFSTLEIQRTEQGDSAMYLCASSLKGTGRGNTIYFGEGSWLTVV.

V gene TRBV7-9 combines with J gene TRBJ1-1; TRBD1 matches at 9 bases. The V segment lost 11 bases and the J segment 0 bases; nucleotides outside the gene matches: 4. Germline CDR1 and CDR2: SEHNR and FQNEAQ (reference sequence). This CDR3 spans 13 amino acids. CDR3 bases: TGTGCCGGCGGGACAGGGTTGAACACTGAAGCTTTCTTT. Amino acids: CAGGTGLNTEAFF.

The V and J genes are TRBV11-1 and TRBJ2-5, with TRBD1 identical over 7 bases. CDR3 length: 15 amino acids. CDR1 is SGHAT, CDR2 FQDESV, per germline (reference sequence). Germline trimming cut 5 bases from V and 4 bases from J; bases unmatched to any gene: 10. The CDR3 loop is CASSPDRAVRETQYF. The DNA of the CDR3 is TGTGCCAGCAGCCCCGACAGGGCGGTTCGAGAGACCCAGTACTTC. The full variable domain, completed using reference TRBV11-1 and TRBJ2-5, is EAEVAQSPRYKITEKSQAVAFWCDPISGHATLYWYRQILGQGPELLVQFQDESVVDDSQLPKDRFSAERLKGVDSTLKIQPAELGDSAMYLCASSPDRAVRETQYFGPGTRLLVL.

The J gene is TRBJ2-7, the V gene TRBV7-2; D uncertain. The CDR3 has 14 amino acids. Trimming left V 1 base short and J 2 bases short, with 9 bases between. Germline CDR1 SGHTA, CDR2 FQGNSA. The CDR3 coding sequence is TGTGCCAGCAGCTTAGATCAGATTCCCTACGAGCAGTACTTC. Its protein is CASSLDQIPYEQYF.

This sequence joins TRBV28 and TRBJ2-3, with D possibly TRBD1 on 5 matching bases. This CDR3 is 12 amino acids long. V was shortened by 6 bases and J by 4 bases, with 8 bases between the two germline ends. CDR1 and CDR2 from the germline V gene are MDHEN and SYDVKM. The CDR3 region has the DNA TGTGCCAGCAGAGGGGTGGCAGATACGCAGTATTTT. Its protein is CASRGVADTQYF.

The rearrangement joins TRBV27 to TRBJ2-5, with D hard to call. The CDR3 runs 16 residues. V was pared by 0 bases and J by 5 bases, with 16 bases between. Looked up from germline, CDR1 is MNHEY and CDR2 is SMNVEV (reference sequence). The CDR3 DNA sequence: TGTGCCAGCAGTTTATCTCCCTCCCCTCCGAGGGAGACCCAGTACTTC. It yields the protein CASSLSPSPPRETQYF.

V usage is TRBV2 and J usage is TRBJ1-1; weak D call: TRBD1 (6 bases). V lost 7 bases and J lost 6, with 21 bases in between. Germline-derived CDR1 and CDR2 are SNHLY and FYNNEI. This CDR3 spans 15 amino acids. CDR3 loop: CASNYLTQGRAEAFF. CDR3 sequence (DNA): TGTGCCAGCAACTACCTCACACAGGGACGGGCTGAAGCTTTCTTT. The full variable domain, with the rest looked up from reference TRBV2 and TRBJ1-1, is EPEVTQTPSHQVTQMGQEVILRCVPISNHLYFYWYRQILGQKVEFLVSFYNNEISEKSEIFDDQFSVERPDGSNFTLKIRSTKLEDSAMYFCASNYLTQGRAEAFFGQGTRLTVV.

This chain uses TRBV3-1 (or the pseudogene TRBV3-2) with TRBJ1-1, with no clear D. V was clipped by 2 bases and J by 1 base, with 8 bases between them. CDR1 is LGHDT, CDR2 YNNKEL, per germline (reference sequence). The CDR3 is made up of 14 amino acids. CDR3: CASSQSSGNTEAFF. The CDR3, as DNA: TGTGCCAGCAGCCAATCCTCAGGGAACACTGAAGCTTTCTTT.